These 30 T cell receptor beta chains share one sample of origin, sequenced in a study of shared clonotypes between healthy human individuals. Profiled with immunoSEQ multiplex PCR; TCRdb holds only in-frame clones, not every one. The sample includes more than 2,000,000 clones, approximately 94% of them seen just once. The specimen sequenced was naive CD4+ T cells sorted from blood. Subset described: CD45RA+ positively selected. These receptor sequences come from a man aged 18 to 30 in good health.

The CDR3 nucleotides read TGTGCCAGCAGCCCAGCGGGCTTTTACGAGCAGTACTTC. It codes for CASSPAGFYEQYF. The rearrangement uses TRBV7-2 and TRBJ2-7, with TRBD2 as a possible D gene (6 bases). The germline gives CDR1 SGHTA, CDR2 FQGNSA. The V end lost 5 bases, the J end lost 4 bases, and 12 bases lay between the germline ends. This CDR3 contains 13 residues.

To note about this clone: Other DNA sequences of this sample code for an identical CDR3. This chain uses TRBV9 with TRBJ1-5; D is undetermined. This CDR3 is built from 14 residues. The ends were cut back, 2 bases at V and 4 bases at J, with 10 bases in the middle. Germline loops: CDR1 SGDLS, CDR2 YYNGEE. The CDR3 DNA sequence: TGTGCCAGCAGCGTTGGGCAGATAAATCAGCCCCAGCATTTT. As protein: CASSVGQINQPQHF.

This clone showed up just once. Distinct nucleotide sequences in the sample also encode this CDR3. V gene TRBV5-1 combines with J gene TRBJ1-3; D possibly corresponds to TRBD1 (5 bases). In germline, CDR1 is SGHRS, CDR2 YFSETQ. The CDR3 length is 14 residues. Trimming shortened V by 0 bases and J by 4 bases, and 8 bases separated the two germline ends. The CDR3 DNA sequence: TGCGCCAGCAGCTTGGCAGGGTGGGGAAACACCATATATTTT. Translation: CASSLAGWGNTIYF.

This chain links TRBV19 with TRBJ2-6; D unclear. CDR1 and CDR2 (germline): LNHDA, SQIVND (reference sequence). The CDR3 totals 14 residues. The V end was cut by 10 bases, the J end by 1 base, with 11 bases between. Here the CDR3 DNA reads TGTGCCACCAAATCCTTATCTGGGGCCAACGTCCTGACTTTC. This sequence encodes CATKSLSGANVLTF.

The chain combines TRBV5-1 with TRBJ1-5; TRBD1 is a possible D gene (5 bases). The CDR3 runs to 15 residues. Germline CDR1 reads SGHRS; CDR2 reads YFSETQ. Trimming cost V 5 bases and J 0 bases, with 12 bases left between them. The chain's CDR3 is CASSRSGNSNQPQHF. The CDR3 DNA is TGCGCCAGCAGTAGGTCAGGGAATAGCAATCAGCCCCAGCATTTT.

Only a few counts were recorded for this clone. This chain joins TRBV10-3 and TRBJ1-3; D gene ambiguous. The CDR3 contains 15 residues. Trimming pared 0 bases from V and 5 bases from J, leaving 11 bases between. Germline values: CDR1 ENHRY, CDR2 SYGVKD. Here the CDR3 reads CAISESLVGRNTIYF. Here the CDR3 DNA reads TGTGCCATCAGTGAGTCGCTAGTCGGTCGAAACACCATATATTTT.

The chain uses TRBV27 and TRBJ2-5, with TRBD2 as a possible D gene (5 bases). Germline lookup yields CDR1 MNHEY and CDR2 SMNVEV (reference sequence). Trimming took 6 bases from V and 3 from J, leaving 5 bases between them. There are 11 residues in the CDR3. The CDR3 sequence: CASRLEETQYF. In DNA, the CDR3 is TGTGCCAGCAGACTAGAAGAGACCCAGTACTTC.

The rearrangement uses TRBV2 and TRBJ2-3; no clear D. From germline, CDR1 is SNHLY and CDR2 FYNNEI. The CDR3 loop spans 13 amino acids. V was shortened by 4 bases and J by 2 bases, with 7 bases between the two germline ends. As DNA, the CDR3 is TGTGCCAGCAGTGGACCCGCCACAGATACGCAGTATTTT. Its protein product is CASSGPATDTQYF.

The J gene is TRBJ2-2, the V gene TRBV19; 8 nucleotides match TRBD1. The J segment lost 8 bases and the V segment lost 2 bases, leaving 1 base of the junction unmatched. Germline-derived CDR1 and CDR2 are LNHDA and SQIVND (reference sequence). The CDR3 covers 13 residues. The CDR3 DNA sequence: TGTGCCAGTAGTATACGACAGGGGGGGGAGCTGTTTTTT. It is translated as CASSIRQGGELFF.

The rearrangement uses TRBV19 and TRBJ1-6; tentative D call: TRBD1 (5 bases). The CDR3 covers 15 residues. The germline V and J ends were trimmed by 7 bases and 4 bases, with 14 bases remaining between them. The V gene's germline CDR1 is LNHDA and CDR2 SQIVND (reference sequence). CDR3 DNA: TGTGCCAGTACCACCGGGACGGGTTATAATTCACCCCTCCACTTT. Protein sequence: CASTTGTGYNSPLHF.

Worth noting for this clone: This CDR3 is also generated by other DNA sequences in the sample. The V call is TRBV5-1, the J call TRBJ1-1; D may be TRBD1 (5 bases). Germline CDR1 SGHRS, CDR2 YFSETQ. The length of the CDR3 is 13 residues. Deletions cut 2 bases from V and 1 base from J, with 6 bases between. In DNA, the CDR3 is TGCGCCAGCAGCTTCGGACAGAACACTGAAGCTTTCTTT. The encoded protein is CASSFGQNTEAFF.

The genes are TRBV5-5 and TRBJ1-5; D is undetermined. Trimming cost V 4 bases and J 4 bases, with 6 bases left between them. The length of the CDR3 is 12 residues. CDR1 and CDR2 from the germline V gene are SGHKS and YYEKEE (reference sequence). The CDR3 region is CASSNWNQPQHF. The CDR3 DNA reads as TGTGCCAGCAGCAATTGGAATCAGCCCCAGCATTTT.

This sequence joins TRBV5-1 and TRBJ1-2; no reliable D call. Germline-derived CDR1 and CDR2 are SGHRS and YFSETQ. V was pared by 3 bases and J by 0 bases, with 12 bases between. CDR3 length: 15 amino acids. The CDR3 sequence: CASSSQILPNYGYTF. The CDR3 DNA is TGCGCCAGCAGCTCCCAGATCCTACCTAACTATGGCTACACCTTC.

The chain joins TRBV5-4 to TRBJ2-5; 8 bases fit TRBD1. This CDR3 has 13 amino acids. The J segment lost 3 bases and the V segment lost 6 bases, leaving 4 bases of the junction unmatched. Germline CDR1 reads SGHNT; CDR2 reads YYREEE (reference sequence). CDR3 protein: CASNSGQEETQYF. The CDR3 DNA reads TGTGCCAGCAACTCGGGACAGGAAGAGACCCAGTACTTC.

This clone has only a few counts. The CDR3: CASSEGTGGVTEAFF. The CDR3 coding sequence is TGTGCCAGCAGTGAAGGGACAGGGGGTGTGACTGAAGCTTTCTTT. The chain uses TRBV2 and TRBJ1-1, with 10 nucleotides matching TRBD1. The CDR3 extends over 15 amino acids. Germline lookup yields CDR1 SNHLY and CDR2 FYNNEI. V dropped 1 base and J dropped 5; count of bases not matched to a gene: 4.

In regard to this clone: This same CDR3 is encoded by further DNA sequences in the sample. The rearrangement uses TRBV18 and TRBJ1-6; TRBD1 matches 8 bases. The germline CDR1 and CDR2 sequences are KGHSH and LQKENI. The CDR3 is 14 residues long. The V and J ends lost 3 bases and 8 bases, in that order; junction bases with no gene match: 3. CDR3 nucleotide sequence: TGTGCCAGCTCACCTTTGACAGGGGATTCACCCCTCCACTTT. As protein: CASSPLTGDSPLHF.

The CDR3 region is CASSRQGASEKLFF. CDR3 nucleotides: TGTGCCAGCAGCCGACAGGGGGCAAGTGAAAAACTGTTTTTT. The V and J genes are TRBV2 and TRBJ1-4, with 10 bases lining up with TRBD1. From germline, CDR1 is SNHLY and CDR2 FYNNEI. This CDR3 has 14 residues. V lost 6 bases and J lost 7; bases outside the gene matches: 5.

The rearrangement links TRBV4-3 to TRBJ2-2, with D unresolved. Germline assignment: CDR1 LGHNA and CDR2 YSLEER. V was trimmed by 5 bases and J by 0 bases, leaving 19 bases between them. This CDR3 comprises 18 residues. The CDR3 is CASSSKIATGANTGELFF. In DNA form, the CDR3 reads TGCGCCAGCAGCAGCAAGATAGCTACCGGAGCGAACACCGGGGAGCTGTTTTTT.

V and J are TRBV6-5 and TRBJ2-1; TRBD2 matches 9 bases. This CDR3 comprises 16 residues. Germline CDR1 is MNHEY and CDR2 is SVGAGI. Unmatched junction bases numbered 6, after V lost 4 bases and J lost 2 bases. The CDR3 loop reads CASSSSAGGPYNEQFF. CDR3 bases: TGTGCCAGCAGTTCGTCAGCGGGAGGACCCTACAATGAGCAGTTCTTC.

This chain uses TRBV30 with TRBJ1-2; perhaps TRBD1 as D (6 bases). The CDR3 sequence is 17 residues long. Germline lookup yields CDR1 GTSNPN and CDR2 SVGIG (reference sequence). With 2 bases removed from V and 1 base from J, the gap between germline ends came to 20 bases. The CDR3 sequence: CAWSSRGGIYHNYGYTF. In nucleotides, the CDR3 is TGTGCCTGGAGTTCCAGGGGCGGTATCTATCATAACTATGGCTACACCTTC.

On this clone: This specimen includes other DNA sequences encoding the same CDR3. This chain connects TRBV5-1 to TRBJ2-7; possible D gene TRBD1, 6 bases. Germline CDR1 SGHRS, CDR2 YFSETQ. V shed 0 bases and J shed 2 bases, with 12 bases lying between them. CDR3 length: 15 residues. CDR3 residues: CASSLDPGETYEQYF. The CDR3 nucleotides read TGCGCCAGCAGCTTGGATCCAGGGGAGACCTACGAGCAGTACTTC.

CDR3: CASRGDSSGNTIYF. DNA of the CDR3: TGTGCCAGCAGAGGGGACAGCTCTGGAAACACCATATATTTT. The chain employs TRBV28 and TRBJ1-3; 7 bases match TRBD1. Germline V gene lookup returns CDR1 MDHEN and CDR2 SYDVKM. The length of the CDR3 is 14 residues. The V and J ends lost 6 bases and 0 bases, in that order; junction bases with no gene match: 2.

This clone was seen only once. J is TRBJ1-3 and V is TRBV29-1; 7 bases agree with TRBD1. The CDR3 loop spans 13 amino acids. V trimming: 6 bases; J trimming: 2 bases; junction bases outside the gene matches: 4. The V gene's germline CDR1 is SQVTM and CDR2 ANQGSEA. The CDR3 DNA follows: TGCAGCGTGACACAGGGGACTGGAAACACCATATATTTT. Encoded protein: CSVTQGTGNTIYF.

V is TRBV27 and J is TRBJ2-2; 10 bases line up with TRBD2. The ends lost 3 bases at V and 7 bases at J; junction bases unmatched: 14. The CDR3 spans 18 residues. The V gene's germline CDR1 is MNHEY and CDR2 SMNVEV (reference sequence). The CDR3 loop reads CASSFLTSGVPQVGELFF. The DNA for the CDR3 is TGTGCCAGCAGTTTTCTTACTAGCGGGGTCCCTCAAGTCGGGGAGCTGTTTTTT.

This clone has only one observation. This chain joins TRBV30 and TRBJ2-7; weak D call: TRBD2 (5 bases). Trimming cost V 0 bases and J 9 bases, with 15 bases left between them. The CDR3 is 13 amino acids. Germline V gene data show CDR1 as GTSNPN and CDR2 as SVGIG (reference sequence). This CDR3 reads CAWSVQSGEAQYF. The CDR3 DNA follows: TGTGCCTGGAGTGTACAATCCGGGGAAGCGCAGTACTTC.

This sequence joins TRBV4-1 and TRBJ1-2, with D unresolved. The CDR3 contains 17 residues. Germline values: CDR1 MGHRA, CDR2 YSYEKL. Between the trimmed V and J ends, which lost 1 base and 4 bases, there was a span of 19 bases. In DNA form, the CDR3 reads TGCGCCAGCAGCCAAGTTATCCGGGCAGACCTCATCTATGGCTACACCTTC. Translating it yields CASSQVIRADLIYGYTF.

V gene TRBV25-1 combines with J gene TRBJ2-1; D remains ambiguous. This CDR3 region has 12 residues. Germline V gene sequence: CDR1 MGHDK, CDR2 SYGVNS. Trimming took off 3 bases at V and 10 bases at J, with 10 bases between the two ends. CDR3 loop: CASSDRSSEQFF. The CDR3 DNA follows: TGTGCCAGCAGTGATAGGTCCTCCGAGCAGTTCTTC. Full variable domain (rest looked up from reference TRBV25-1 and TRBJ2-1): EADIYQTPRYLVIGTGKKITLECSQTMGHDKMYWYQQDPGMELHLIHYSYGVNSTEKGDLSSESTVSRIRTEHFPLTLESARPSHTSQYLCASSDRSSEQFFGPGTRLTVL.

The J gene is TRBJ1-2, the V gene TRBV5-4; 7 nucleotides align to TRBD1. The CDR3 runs 16 residues. Germline-derived CDR1 and CDR2 are SGHNT and YYREEE (reference sequence). J lost 2 bases, V lost 1 base, and 8 bases had no gene match. Here the CDR3 reads CASSLMSRGRNYGYTF. The CDR3 bases are TGTGCCAGCAGCTTGATGAGTAGGGGGCGGAACTATGGCTACACCTTC.

The chain couples TRBV28 to TRBJ1-5, with D unresolved. This CDR3 spans 15 amino acids. Trimming removed 10 bases from V and 1 base from J, with 17 bases in between. Germline lookup yields CDR1 MDHEN and CDR2 SYDVKM. CDR3: CATYEGGLSNQPQHF. The DNA for the CDR3 is TGTGCCACTTACGAGGGAGGGTTGAGCAATCAGCCCCAGCATTTT.

This chain links TRBV21-1 with TRBJ1-4. TRBV21-1 is a pseudogene locus. CDR3 length: 12 residues. In nucleotides, the CDR3 is TGTGCCAGCTCCTCGAAGGCTTATTCTCCGTTTTTT. It translates to CASSSKAYSPFF.